Listed here are 26 T cell receptor beta chains from one sample, sequenced in a study of blood T cell repertoires in COVID-19. The protocol was immunoSEQ multiplex PCR, while the TCRdb copy is restricted to in-frame clones and leaves out a portion. The sample has 200,000 or so clones; 80% to 90% are singletons. Specimen: PBMCs or T cells enriched from blood (not recorded which). Source of these receptors: a woman aged 45-65 years who had been exposed to COVID-19.

The chain is built from TRBV28 and TRBJ2-2, with a tentative D call TRBD2 (6 bases). CDR1 and CDR2 (germline): MDHEN, SYDVKM. The ends were cut back, 7 bases at V and 7 bases at J, with 19 bases in the middle. CDR3 length: 15 residues. The chain's CDR3 is CASTPSTGRGGELFF. The CDR3 DNA reads TGTGCCAGCACTCCCTCGACGGGGCGGGGCGGGGAGCTGTTTTTT.

The chain uses TRBV11-2 and TRBJ2-5; tentatively, D is TRBD2 (6 bases). CDR1 is SGHAT, CDR2 FQNNGV, per germline. CDR3 length: 16 residues. Trimming stripped 5 bases from V and 5 bases from J, with 21 bases between. This CDR3 reads CASSPQGSGRRETQYF. CDR3 DNA sequence: TGTGCCAGCAGCCCCCAGGGAAGCGGGCGTAGGGAGACCCAGTACTTC.

V usage is TRBV7-2 and J usage is TRBJ2-5; 7 nucleotides align to TRBD1. CDR1 and CDR2 from the germline V gene are SGHTA and FQGNSA. The CDR3 length is 15 residues. Losses at the gene ends were 2 bases for V and 4 bases for J; bases not matched to a gene: 7. CDR3 amino acids: CASSLTGAVAETQYF. In DNA, the CDR3 is TGTGCCAGCAGCTTAACAGGGGCAGTTGCAGAGACCCAGTACTTC.

This chain uses TRBV29-1 with TRBJ1-1; D remains ambiguous. The V and J ends lost 6 bases and 2 bases respectively, with 16 bases between them. This CDR3 region has 14 residues. From germline, CDR1 is SQVTM and CDR2 ANQGSEA. The CDR3 protein is CSVARRNSNTEAFF. The DNA for the CDR3 is TGCAGCGTGGCGAGGAGGAACTCCAACACTGAAGCTTTCTTT.

This rearrangement joins TRBV6-5 to TRBJ1-4; 7 bases align to TRBD1. Losses at the gene ends were 6 bases for V and 4 bases for J; bases not matched to a gene: 2. Germline loops: CDR1 MNHEY, CDR2 SVGAGI. This CDR3 comprises 13 residues. CDR3 sequence reads: CASRTGHNEKLFF. The DNA of the CDR3 is TGTGCCAGCAGGACAGGGCATAATGAAAAACTGTTTTTT.

This chain uses TRBV11-2 with TRBJ1-5; 7 bases align to TRBD1. Unmatched junction bases numbered 1, after V lost 3 bases and J lost 5 bases. This CDR3 contains 13 residues. Germline lookup yields CDR1 SGHAT and CDR2 FQNNGV. Written as DNA, the CDR3 is TGTGCCAGCAGCTTGGGACAGTATCAGCCCCAGCATTTT. This translates into CASSLGQYQPQHF.

The chain is built from TRBV5-4 and TRBJ2-1; TRBD1 agrees at 9 bases. The germline CDR1 and CDR2 sequences are SGHNT and YYREEE (reference sequence). V shed 3 bases, J shed 9 bases, and the junction held 7 bases outside the gene matches. The CDR3 loop spans 14 amino acids. The CDR3 region has the DNA TGTGCCAGCAGCTCTAGACAGGGGGTCAGTGAGCAGTTCTTC. Translation: CASSSRQGVSEQFF.

The chain has TRBV28 and TRBJ1-6, with D possibly TRBD1 on 5 matching bases. Deletions cut 8 bases from V and 5 bases from J, with 16 bases between. CDR1 MDHEN and CDR2 SYDVKM come from the germline V gene. The CDR3 is 15 amino acids. The CDR3 is CASRPAGVDNSPLHF. CDR3 bases: TGTGCCAGCCGCCCAGCGGGGGTCGATAATTCACCCCTCCACTTT.

The genes are TRBV3-1 (or the pseudogene TRBV3-2) and TRBJ1-5; no clear D. CDR1 is LGHDT and CDR2 is YNNKEL in the germline V gene (reference sequence). Trimming cost V 2 bases and J 1 base, with 6 bases left between them. The CDR3 has 14 amino acids. CDR3 residues: CASSQPGSNQPQHF. The CDR3 nucleotides are TGTGCCAGCAGCCAACCCGGGAGCAATCAGCCCCAGCATTTT.

The V gene is TRBV19, the J gene TRBJ2-2; D not certain. The CDR3 sequence is 13 residues long. Germline assignment: CDR1 LNHDA and CDR2 SQIVND (reference sequence). The V gene lost 7 bases and the J gene lost 7 bases, with 13 bases spanning the gap. Here the CDR3 DNA reads TGTGCCAGTAAACGCGGCCAGATCGGGGAGCTGTTTTTT. This translates into CASKRGQIGELFF.

V usage is TRBV18 and J usage is TRBJ1-2; 9 nucleotides agree with TRBD1. Germline V CDR1 and CDR2: KGHSH, LQKENI. The J segment lost 7 bases and the V segment lost 3 bases, leaving 9 bases of the junction unmatched. There are 15 residues in the CDR3. CDR3 nucleotides: TGTGCCAGCTCACCTCCGGGACAGGGTCGTGGTGGCTACACCTTC. As protein: CASSPPGQGRGGYTF.

The genes are TRBV14 and TRBJ2-2; a possible D gene is TRBD2 (6 bases). The CDR3 loop spans 15 amino acids. CDR1 and CDR2 (germline): SGHDN, FVKESK. Trimming pared 0 bases from V and 8 bases from J, leaving 13 bases between. The CDR3 DNA reads as TGTGCCAGCAGCCAAGAGCTAGGAGGGAAGGGGGAGCTGTTTTTT. It specifies CASSQELGGKGELFF.

V is TRBV12-3 or TRBV12-4 and J is TRBJ1-1, with D unresolved. Trimming pared 4 bases from V and 10 bases from J, leaving 16 bases between. The CDR3 runs to 13 residues. The CDR3 DNA reads TGTGCCAGCAGTTCCCCACCGGTGATATCAGCTTTCTTT. It codes for CASSSPPVISAFF.

The chain uses TRBV29-1 and TRBJ2-2; 7 bases are a match to TRBD1. Germline V CDR1 and CDR2: SQVTM, ANQGSEA. Trimming removed 7 bases from V and 1 base from J; junction bases left unmatched: 6. The CDR3 length is 14 residues. CDR3 nucleotide sequence: TGCAGCGCCCCGGGACAGCAGAACACCGGGGAGCTGTTTTTT. Amino acids: CSAPGQQNTGELFF.

The rearrangement uses TRBV7-2 and TRBJ2-1; TRBD2 matches at 8 bases. The CDR3 sequence is 19 residues long. The V segment lost 0 bases and the J segment 10 bases; nucleotides outside the gene matches: 20. Germline CDR1 is SGHTA and CDR2 is FQGNSA. The chain's CDR3 is CASSLARTSYQVIDEEQFF. CDR3 DNA: TGTGCCAGCAGCTTAGCCCGGACTAGCTACCAGGTCATCGATGAAGAGCAGTTCTTC.

The gene calls are TRBV29-1 and TRBJ2-5; 9 bases line up with TRBD1. V lost 4 bases and J lost 4; bases outside the gene matches: 10. This CDR3 is built from 15 residues. CDR1 SQVTM and CDR2 ANQGSEA come from the germline V gene. The CDR3 is CSVALPGQGVETQYF. CDR3 nucleotides: TGCAGCGTTGCATTACCGGGACAGGGAGTAGAGACCCAGTACTTC.

V usage is TRBV5-1 and J usage is TRBJ2-3, with D possibly matching TRBD1 (5 bases). Germline-derived CDR1 and CDR2 are SGHRS and YFSETQ. V was cut by 4 bases and J by 1 base, with 13 bases left in between. There are 15 residues in the CDR3. The CDR3 bases are TGCGCCAGCAGCCTGGGGCATAAAGGCACAGATACGCAGTATTTT. Protein product: CASSLGHKGTDTQYF.

The chain links TRBV2 to TRBJ1-4, with D perhaps TRBD1 (5 bases). Germline CDR1 is SNHLY and CDR2 is FYNNEI. CDR3 size: 14 residues. The V and J ends lost 6 bases and 0 bases respectively, with 8 bases between them. CDR3 bases: TGTGCCAGCAGCCGGACATCAACTAATGAAAAACTGTTTTTT. Amino acids: CASSRTSTNEKLFF.

This chain joins TRBV5-1 and TRBJ1-4; D not certain. The CDR3 totals 13 residues. V lost 0 bases and J lost 13, with 13 bases in between. The V gene's germline CDR1 is SGHRS and CDR2 YFSETQ. The CDR3 loop reads CASSLGPGRGLFF. In nucleotides, the CDR3 is TGCGCCAGCAGCTTGGGCCCCGGCCGCGGACTGTTTTTT.

The rearrangement joins TRBV2 to TRBJ1-2, with D perhaps TRBD1 (5 bases). Germline CDR1 and CDR2: SNHLY and FYNNEI. The CDR3 loop spans 14 amino acids. Trimming took off 3 bases at V and 1 base at J, with 9 bases between the two ends. The CDR3 DNA follows: TGTGCCAGCAGTGATAAGGGGTTTAACTATGGCTACACCTTC. Translating it yields CASSDKGFNYGYTF. The full variable domain, completed using reference TRBV2 and TRBJ1-2, is EPEVTQTPSHQVTQMGQEVILRCVPISNHLYFYWYRQILGQKVEFLVSFYNNEISEKSEIFDDQFSVERPDGSNFTLKIRSTKLEDSAMYFCASSDKGFNYGYTFGSGTRLTVV.

The V and J genes are TRBV10-3 and TRBJ2-3; 13 bases are a match to TRBD2. From germline, CDR1 is ENHRY and CDR2 SYGVKD. Trimming took 8 bases from V and 4 from J; bases not matched to a gene: 3. The CDR3 is 14 residues long. This CDR3 reads CAIRTSGGADTQYF. CDR3 in DNA: TGTGCCATCCGGACTAGCGGGGGCGCAGATACGCAGTATTTT.

As concerns this clone: Distinct nucleotide sequences in the sample also encode this CDR3. V and J are TRBV29-1 and TRBJ1-1; D is undetermined. Trimming left V 3 bases short and J 8 bases short, with 13 bases between. CDR1 and CDR2 (germline): SQVTM, ANQGSEA. CDR3 length: 12 amino acids. The chain's CDR3 is CSVEGRQPEAFF. The CDR3 nucleotides are TGCAGCGTTGAGGGCCGGCAACCCGAAGCTTTCTTT. The full variable domain, rest sourced from reference TRBV29-1 and TRBJ1-1, is SAVISQKPSRDICQRGTSLTIQCQVDSQVTMMFWYRQQPGQSLTLIATANQGSEATYESGFVIDKFPISRPNLTFSTLTVSNMSPEDSSIYLCSVEGRQPEAFFGQGTRLTVV.

Concerning this clone: Other DNA sequences in the same sample also yield this CDR3. V gene TRBV24-1 combines with J gene TRBJ2-1, with D possibly TRBD1 on 6 matching bases. The CDR3 is 15 residues long. The germline V gene has CDR1 KGHDR and CDR2 SFDVKD. V was cut by 2 bases and J by 3 bases, with 10 bases left in between. Here the CDR3 DNA reads TGTGCCACCAGTGATTCTGGGGGCGGCTACAATGAGCAGTTCTTC. Translating gives CATSDSGGGYNEQFF.

This chain joins TRBV9 and TRBJ2-3; D might be TRBD2 (5 bases). Germline CDR1 reads SGDLS; CDR2 reads YYNGEE. The CDR3 has 17 residues. The V end was cut by 1 base, the J end by 4 bases, with 19 bases between. CDR3 bases: TGTGCCAGCAGCGTAACGGGATCTGGGCAAGGGCCAGATACGCAGTATTTT. It yields the protein CASSVTGSGQGPDTQYF.

This sequence joins TRBV3-1 (or the pseudogene TRBV3-2) and TRBJ1-4; 7 bases map to TRBD1. The trim removed 2 bases at V and 3 bases at J, leaving 3 bases unmatched. Germline V lookup: CDR1 LGHDT, CDR2 YNNKEL (reference sequence). This CDR3 is built from 15 residues. CDR3 protein: CASSQLDRANEKLFF. The CDR3 DNA sequence: TGTGCCAGCAGCCAATTAGACAGGGCTAATGAAAAACTGTTTTTT.

The V call is TRBV6-5, the J call TRBJ2-7; D is possibly TRBD1 (5 bases). V lost 8 bases and J 4 bases, leaving 12 bases between the germline ends. Germline V gene data show CDR1 as MNHEY and CDR2 as SVGAGI. This CDR3 is 12 amino acids long. The CDR3 nucleotides read TGTGCCAGCCGGGCAGGGTCGTACGAGCAGTACTTC. Amino acids: CASRAGSYEQYF.